The 9 T cell receptor beta chains below come from one sample, sequenced in a study of control samples from healthy donors and cancer patients. TCRdb keeps only in-frame clones here, not all; method: immunoSEQ multiplex PCR. Altogether about 93,000 clones are present, about nine tenths being singletons, with the ten largest covering roughly 14%. The sample comprised blood. These receptors originate from a woman in her 70s in good health.

The rearrangement joins TRBV4-1 to TRBJ1-3, with TRBD1 as a possible D gene (6 bases). The CDR3 has 17 residues. V gave up 0 bases and J gave up 5 bases, with 17 bases separating them. CDR1 MGHRA and CDR2 YSYEKL come from the germline V gene. The CDR3 DNA is TGCGCCAGCAGCCAAGATTCTGGGGGGGCGGTAAGAAACACCATATATTTT. Its protein product is CASSQDSGGAVRNTIYF.

The J gene is TRBJ1-1, the V gene TRBV19, with D tentatively TRBD1 (6 bases). The germline gives CDR1 LNHDA, CDR2 SQIVND (reference sequence). The CDR3 totals 14 residues. The V and J ends lost 3 bases and 5 bases respectively, with 13 bases between them. Written as DNA, the CDR3 is TGTGCCAGTAGTATTGGGGGGCAGGGAACTGAAGCTTTCTTT. This codes for CASSIGGQGTEAFF.

DNA of the CDR3: TGTGCCAGCAGCCCATCGACGGGTAGGGTAGGCAATCAGCCCCAGCATTTT. As protein: CASSPSTGRVGNQPQHF. The chain joins TRBV7-8 to TRBJ1-5; D gene ambiguous. Germline-derived CDR1 and CDR2 are SGHVS and FQNEAQ. V gave up 5 bases and J gave up 2 bases, with 19 bases separating them. The CDR3 is 17 amino acids.

The chain has TRBV5-5 and TRBJ1-2; D is ambiguous. CDR3 length: 15 amino acids. The germline V gene encodes CDR1 SGHKS and CDR2 YYEKEE (reference sequence). V dropped 2 bases and J dropped 1 base, with 12 bases sitting between them. CDR3 region: CASSFSGMVNYGYTF. The DNA of the CDR3 is TGTGCCAGCAGCTTCTCAGGAATGGTTAACTATGGCTACACCTTC.

This rearrangement joins TRBV6-1 to TRBJ1-2, with unresolved D. Trimming left V 2 bases short and J 1 base short, with 5 bases between. CDR3 length: 13 residues. Germline CDR1 MNHNS, CDR2 SASEGT. CDR3 bases: TGTGCCAGCAGTGAAACAGATAACTATGGCTACACCTTC. Its translation: CASSETDNYGYTF.

The chain carries TRBV11-2 and TRBJ1-2, with 11 bases matching TRBD1. Germline trimming cut 5 bases from V and 3 bases from J; bases unmatched to any gene: 17. CDR3 length: 19 amino acids. Germline V CDR1 and CDR2: SGHAT, FQNNGV. This CDR3 is CASSPIFGQGARGYYGYTF. The CDR3 DNA is TGTGCCAGCAGCCCGATATTCGGACAGGGGGCGCGGGGCTACTATGGCTACACCTTC.

On this clone: At the DNA level, this CDR3 is encoded by other sequences in the same sample as well. V and J are TRBV30 and TRBJ1-1; no definite D call. Trimming took off 1 base at V and 1 base at J, with 4 bases between the two ends. The germline gives CDR1 GTSNPN, CDR2 SVGIG (reference sequence). The CDR3 length is 12 residues. CDR3 sequence (DNA): TGTGCCTGGAGTGATGGGAACACTGAAGCTTTCTTT. Translated, it gives CAWSDGNTEAFF.

The chain links TRBV30 to TRBJ2-3, with D hard to call. The CDR3 has 12 residues. Germline CDR1 reads GTSNPN; CDR2 reads SVGIG (reference sequence). Trimming shortened V by 3 bases and J by 4 bases, and 8 bases separated the two germline ends. For the CDR3, the DNA is TGTGCCTGGAGCGCGAACGCAGATACGCAGTATTTT. Translating it yields CAWSANADTQYF. Full variable domain (rest looked up from reference TRBV30 and TRBJ2-3): SQTIHQWPATLVQPVGSPLSLECTVEGTSNPNLYWYRQAAGRGLQLLFYSVGIGQISSEVPQNLSASRPQDRQFILSSKKLLLSDSGFYLCAWSANADTQYFGPGTRLTVL.

This chain connects TRBV18 to TRBJ2-6; D call uncertain. The V end lost 2 bases, the J end lost 2 bases, and 4 bases lay between the germline ends. Germline V gives CDR1 KGHSH, CDR2 LQKENI. The CDR3 runs to 14 residues. The CDR3 region has the DNA TGTGCCAGCTCACCAGACACTGGGGCCAACGTCCTGACTTTC. Protein: CASSPDTGANVLTF.